Below, one T cell receptor beta chain is given with its context. Repertoires were generated with immunoSEQ multiplex PCR, while TCRdb's copy carries only in-frame clones and drops some. The sample shows more than 50,000 clones, approximately 89% of them seen only once. The sample originates from a study of OX40 agonist ivuxolimab in advanced cancers. At the level of the study: Three patients, one with hepatocellular carcinoma and two with cutaneous melanoma, responded partially.

This CDR3 region has 14 residues. Germline lookup yields CDR1 MNHEY and CDR2 SMNVEV (reference sequence). V was pared by 5 bases and J by 4 bases, with 15 bases between. Sequences were derived from CD4+ or CD8+ T cells sorted from blood, sampled in a trial of the OX40 agonist ivuxolimab. The rearrangement links TRBV27 to TRBJ2-7; TRBD1 is a possible D gene (6 bases). This clonotype was obtained from an adult with an advanced solid tumor such as melanoma, head and neck, liver or kidney cancer. The CDR3 DNA follows: TGTGCCAGCAGTCCACGTCGGACAGCATACGAGCAGTACTTC. It is translated as CASSPRRTAYEQYF.